The T cell receptor beta chain described here comes from a study of T cells after yellow fever vaccination. About the research overall: Preparation of the low-cell-number fractions used SMART-Seq v4 Ultra Low Input.

Making TCR cDNA involved 5'RACE template switching, which added UMIs and a universal primer site. TCRdb reprocessed the 5' RACE reads via MiXCR and lists one record per CDR3 protein. The sample yields some 420,000 distinct CDR3 sequences, 15% to 20% seen once. From germline, CDR1 is MGHRA and CDR2 YSYEKL. The CDR3 is 15 residues long. Trimming pared 5 bases from V and 0 bases from J, leaving 13 bases between. Here the sequenced sample was PBMCs, taken before the yellow fever booster vaccination. V usage is TRBV4-1 and J usage is TRBJ1-1, with D possibly being TRBD1 (5 bases). This sequence originates from a man aged 18 to 29 who received the YFV17D yellow fever vaccine. CDR3 loop: CASSARQNMNTEAFF. The DNA of the CDR3 is TGCGCCAGCAGCGCGAGACAGAACATGAACACTGAAGCTTTCTTT.